The 8 T cell receptor beta chains in this list originate from one sample, sequenced in a study of cytomegalovirus exposure and HLA in healthy donors (dated by TCRdb to 2016 to 2017). Libraries were constructed by the immunoSEQ multiplex PCR assay. A mixture of 60 forward primers for TCR Vbeta segments and 13 reverse primers for TCR Jbeta segments was used in the multiplex PCR. As stored in TCRdb, this immuneACCESS dataset retains in-frame rearrangements with V and J assigned. A fraction of the clones does not appear; measured against another copy, unresolved V genes explain less than half of the discrepancy, and the remainder lacks a known reason. The sample records 140,000 to 150,000 clones, about 75% of which are singletons. Jointly, the top ten make up roughly 7.3% of the sample. Sequenced input: PBMCs. All receptors come from a man aged 25 to 40 in good health and CMV-seronegative.

This chain links TRBV18 with TRBJ2-1, with 11 bases fitting TRBD2. Losses at the gene ends were 2 bases for V and 4 bases for J; bases not matched to a gene: 4. The germline V gene has CDR1 KGHSH and CDR2 LQKENI. This CDR3 has 16 residues. CDR3 sequence (DNA): TGTGCCAGCTCACCAGTCCTAGCGGGGGGTTACAATGAGCAGTTCTTC. It translates to CASSPVLAGGYNEQFF. Full variable domain (remainder filled in from reference TRBV18 and TRBJ2-1): NAGVMQNPRHLVRRRGQEARLRCSPMKGHSHVYWYRQLPEEGLKFMVYLQKENIIDESGMPKERFSAEFPKEGPSILRIQQVVRGDSAAYFCASSPVLAGGYNEQFFGPGTRLTVL.

This CDR3 is CTSSQLETLVYEQYF. CDR3 DNA: TGCACCAGCAGCCAATTAGAAACTTTGGTGTACGAGCAGTACTTC. The chain has TRBV1 and TRBJ2-7; the D call in the table, TRBD2, was not verified against the DNA. TRBV1 is tagged as a pseudogene. This CDR3 contains 15 residues.

V gene TRBV7-9 combines with J gene TRBJ1-5; no clear D gene. CDR3 length: 14 residues. Germline V CDR1 and CDR2: SEHNR, FQNEAQ (reference sequence). The V end lost 1 base, the J end lost 3 bases, and 7 bases lay between the germline ends. CDR3 bases: TGTGCCAGCAGCTTAGGAGGGAACAATCAGCCCCAGCATTTT. Its translation: CASSLGGNNQPQHF.

This clone is a singleton in its sample. The chain links TRBV2 to TRBJ2-5, with 7 bases aligning to TRBD2. Germline lookup yields CDR1 SNHLY and CDR2 FYNNEI. J gave up 5 bases and V 7 bases, and 10 bases lay outside the gene matches. The CDR3 totals 14 residues. DNA for the CDR3: TGTGCCAGCAACAAGTTGACTAGCTCGGAGACCCAGTACTTC. Its protein is CASNKLTSSETQYF.

V gene TRBV28 combines with J gene TRBJ1-4; 10 nucleotides align to TRBD1. The J segment lost 8 bases and the V segment lost 5 bases, leaving 8 bases of the junction unmatched. Germline V CDR1 and CDR2: MDHEN, SYDVKM. The CDR3 runs 15 residues. The CDR3: CASSIGTGVWEKLFF. In nucleotides, the CDR3 is TGTGCCAGCAGTATTGGGACAGGGGTCTGGGAAAAACTGTTTTTT.

This clone showed up just once. The rearrangement uses TRBV27 and TRBJ2-3; D remains unclear. The CDR3 has 12 residues. Trimming took 3 bases from V and 4 from J, leaving 5 bases between them. Germline CDR1 and CDR2: MNHEY and SMNVEV (reference sequence). The CDR3 DNA follows: TGTGCCAGCAGTTTTTCGGCAGATACGCAGTATTTT. This encodes CASSFSADTQYF.

The chain employs TRBV30 and TRBJ2-4; 7 bases match TRBD2. In germline, CDR1 is GTSNPN, CDR2 SVGIG (reference sequence). Trimming took 7 bases from V and 5 from J; bases not matched to a gene: 8. The CDR3 contains 13 residues. CDR3 region: CAYTLGGENIQYF. CDR3 coding DNA: TGTGCCTATACACTGGGAGGGGAAAACATTCAGTACTTC. The variable domain in full, with the rest retrieved from reference TRBV30 and TRBJ2-4, is SQTIHQWPATLVQPVGSPLSLECTVEGTSNPNLYWYRQAAGRGLQLLFYSVGIGQISSEVPQNLSASRPQDRQFILSSKKLLLSDSGFYLCAYTLGGENIQYFGAGTRLSVL.

The gene calls are TRBV9 and TRBJ2-1, with D maybe TRBD2 (6 bases). The CDR3 length is 15 residues. In germline, CDR1 is SGDLS, CDR2 YYNGEE. V lost 6 bases to trimming and J lost 0 bases, with 13 bases between them. The CDR3 spells CASTLRGSSYNEQFF. In DNA, the CDR3 is TGTGCCAGCACCTTACGGGGGAGCTCCTACAATGAGCAGTTCTTC.